This T cell receptor beta chain comes out of a study of T-cell reconstitution after alpha-beta-depleted transplantation in children. The germline V gene encodes CDR1 KGHSH and CDR2 LQKENI. The CDR3 length is 17 residues. The V and J ends lost 1 base and 0 bases respectively, with 15 bases between them. Unique molecular identifiers were incorporated when the TCRbeta library was constructed. TCRdb processed the PCR reads anew with MiXCR; each CDR3 protein has one entry. There are hundreds of thousands of distinct CDR3 sequences in the sample; 9.9% occur only once, and roughly a tenth lies in the top ten.

The sequenced sample was PBMCs from the stem cell graft donor, obtained from the stem cell graft. This sequence joins TRBV18 and TRBJ1-2, with a possible D match to TRBD1 (5 bases). This receptor was identified in a human donor who donated a stem cell graft to a child with SCID. The CDR3 is CASSPQPGLIANYGYTF. The CDR3 DNA sequence: TGTGCCAGCTCACCACAACCGGGACTTATAGCTAACTATGGCTACACCTTC.